A selection of T cell receptor beta chains follows, all from one sample in a study of regulatory T cells in long-lasting Graves disease. Each CDR3 protein is one row after TCRdb ran MiXCR on the multiplex PCR reads. This sample has some 490,000 distinct CDR3 sequences, with 12% found just once. This same sample was also taken into another study, of T cells in Graves' hyperthyroidism and ophthalmopathy.

The source was peripheral blood mononuclear cells (PBMCs), collected at new diagnosis, from a patient treated with antithyroid drugs. All receptors derive from a woman between 25 and 40 years old with Graves disease. CDR3s include the opening cysteine and the closing phenylalanine or tryptophan. Each record gives: clone size, V gene, CDR3 length, J gene, D gene, CDR3 DNA, CDR3 protein. D genes are given only for firm matches. The size entry is marked missing in some rows and otherwise reads once, few, many or a size class.

size: many; V: TRBV2; length: 14; J: TRBJ2-3; D: TRBD2; DNA: TGTCAAACCAGGGCGGGAGAAGCCACAGATACGCAGTATTTT; CDR3: CQTRAGEATDTQYF
size: few; V: TRBV12-3/TRBV12-4; length: 16; J: TRBJ2-5; D: TRBD2; DNA: TGTGCCAGCAGTTTTGGTGCGGGAGGGCCGTGGGAGACCCAGTACTTC; CDR3: CASSFGAGGPWETQYF
size: many; V: TRBV6-1; length: 14; J: TRBJ2-3; D: .; DNA: TGTGCCAGCATCAGAAAAACGGGCACAGATACGCAGTATTTT; CDR3: CASIRKTGTDTQYF
size: many; V: TRBV2; length: 15; J: TRBJ2-1; D: TRBD2; DNA: TGTGCCAGCAGTGCCAGCGGGCGGGAGCGAAATGAGCAGTTCTTC; CDR3: CASSASGRERNEQFF
size: .; V: TRBV7-9; length: 14; J: TRBJ1-1; D: .; DNA: TGTGCCAGCAGCTTAAAGCTTCCGAACACTGAAGCTTTCTTT; CDR3: CASSLKLPNTEAFF
size: few; V: TRBV5-1; length: 15; J: TRBJ2-2; D: .; DNA: TGCGCCAGCAGCAAGTCTCTAGGAAGGACCGGGGAGCTGTTTTTT; CDR3: CASSKSLGRTGELFF
size: many; V: TRBV11-2; length: 13; J: TRBJ1-1; D: .; DNA: TGTGCCAGCAGCTCTCAAGTGAACACTGAAGCTTTCTTT; CDR3: CASSSQVNTEAFF
size: many; V: TRBV14; length: 15; J: TRBJ2-1; D: .; DNA: TGTGCCAGCAGCCAAGTTCCTAGCTCCTACAATGAGCAGTTCTTC; CDR3: CASSQVPSSYNEQFF
size: .; V: TRBV4-3; length: 14; J: TRBJ2-3; D: .; DNA: TGCGCCGGCAGCCAAGGAGCAGGCGGAGATACGCAGTATTTT; CDR3: CAGSQGAGGDTQYF
size: few; V: TRBV6-2/TRBV6-3; length: 16; J: TRBJ1-5; D: .; DNA: TGTGCCAGCAGTTACGGTCGGCCCGGAAGGAATCAGCCCCAGCATTTT; CDR3: CASSYGRPGRNQPQHF
size: few; V: TRBV5-1; length: 15; J: TRBJ1-6; D: .; DNA: TGCGCCAGCAGCTTGGAAGGTACTGGGGGGACACCCCTCCACTTT; CDR3: CASSLEGTGGTPLHF
size: many; V: TRBV11-2; length: 14; J: TRBJ2-7; D: TRBD1; DNA: TGTGCCAGCAGCTTCGGGCAGGGGGCAGGGGAGCAGTACTTC; CDR3: CASSFGQGAGEQYF
size: many; V: TRBV28; length: 15; J: TRBJ1-5; D: .; DNA: TGTGCCAGCAGAACCGACGGGGAGGGGAATCAGCCCCAGCATTTT; CDR3: CASRTDGEGNQPQHF
size: many; V: TRBV7-3; length: 15; J: TRBJ2-1; D: .; DNA: TGTGCCAGCAGCCCCGGGCAGGGGAGGGTCAATGAGCAGTTCTTC; CDR3: CASSPGQGRVNEQFF
size: few; V: TRBV20-1; length: 18; J: TRBJ2-2; D: TRBD2; DNA: TGCAGTGCTAGAGATCGGCTAGCGGGGGACGTGAACACCGGGGAGCTGTTTTTT; CDR3: CSARDRLAGDVNTGELFF
size: many; V: TRBV20-1; length: 15; J: TRBJ1-6; D: .; DNA: TGCAGTGCTAGAGGAGGGGACTCCTATAATTCACCCCTCCACTTT; CDR3: CSARGGDSYNSPLHF
size: many; V: TRBV2; length: 14; J: TRBJ2-3; D: .; DNA: TGTGCCAGCACAGGGGGGGCTGGTACAGATACGCAGTATTTT; CDR3: CASTGGAGTDTQYF
size: many; V: TRBV28; length: 17; J: TRBJ1-6; D: .; DNA: TGTGCCAGCAGCCGATACAGGGCAGAGGTTTATAATTCACCCCTCCACTTT; CDR3: CASSRYRAEVYNSPLHF